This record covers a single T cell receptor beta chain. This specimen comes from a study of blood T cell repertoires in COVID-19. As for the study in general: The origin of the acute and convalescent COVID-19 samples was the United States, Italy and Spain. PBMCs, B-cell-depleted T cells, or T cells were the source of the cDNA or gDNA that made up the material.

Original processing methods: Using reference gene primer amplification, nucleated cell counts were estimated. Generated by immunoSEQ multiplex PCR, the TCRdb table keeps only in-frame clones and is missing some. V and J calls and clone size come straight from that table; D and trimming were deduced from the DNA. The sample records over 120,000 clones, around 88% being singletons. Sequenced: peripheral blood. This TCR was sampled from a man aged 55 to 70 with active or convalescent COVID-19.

The CDR3: CASSIERTSGGLNIQYF. The CDR3 DNA sequence: TGTGCCAGTAGTATAGAACGGACTAGCGGGGGCTTAAACATTCAGTACTTC. The chain recombines TRBV19 with TRBJ2-4, with TRBD2 matching 13 bases. The V gene's germline CDR1 is LNHDA and CDR2 SQIVND (reference sequence). With V trimmed by 0 bases and J by 6 bases, 5 bases remained unmatched. CDR3 length equals 17 residues.